This note documents a single TCR beta chain sequence. Its antigen remains unknown. Researchers ran the assay at a deep level. In the authors' workflow: Filtering of immunoSEQ junctional sequences could not match full-length read filtering. The table came from immunoSEQ multiplex PCR; TCRdb's copy has only in-frame clones and leaves some out. V and J calls plus clone size are reproduced from that table; the DNA served to infer D and trimming. This table has 2 million to 2.5 million clones, 93% appearing once. The source of the sample is a study of shared clonotypes between healthy human individuals. Overall study results and limits: The sampled material consisted only of blood, and tissue repertoires are likely to differ. Several donors shared around 5.2% of their naive CD4 clonotypes.

Germline V gene data show CDR1 as SGHTS and CDR2 as YDEGEE. J was trimmed by 5 bases and V by 4 bases; bases with no gene match: 12. The CDR3 is made up of 16 amino acids. The chain combines TRBV5-8 with TRBJ2-7, with 10 bases identical to TRBD2. The sample taken for sequencing was naive CD4+ T cells from PBMCs. The subset denotes: CD45RA+ positively selected. The sequence came from a man younger than 30 in good health. Some clones in this sample may be carry-over from other donors' samples. This chain's CDR3 is CASSHGTLAGADEQYF. CDR3 nucleotides: TGTGCCAGCAGCCACGGGACCCTAGCGGGAGCCGACGAGCAGTACTTC.